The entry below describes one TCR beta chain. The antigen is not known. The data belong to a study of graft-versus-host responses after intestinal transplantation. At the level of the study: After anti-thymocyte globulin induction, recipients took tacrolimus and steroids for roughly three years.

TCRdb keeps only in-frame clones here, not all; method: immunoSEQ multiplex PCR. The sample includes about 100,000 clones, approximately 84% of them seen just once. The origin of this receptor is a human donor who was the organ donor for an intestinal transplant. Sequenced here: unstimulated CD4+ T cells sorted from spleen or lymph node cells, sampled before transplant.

The CDR3 reads CSVGTGANNSPLHF. In DNA, the CDR3 is TGCAGCGTTGGTACAGGGGCGAATAATTCACCCCTCCACTTT. The chain has TRBV29-1 and TRBJ1-6; 7 nucleotides line up with TRBD1. The CDR3 sequence is 14 residues long. The germline gives CDR1 SQVTM, CDR2 ANQGSEA. V lost 4 bases and J lost 5; bases outside the gene matches: 5.